This T cell receptor (beta chain) was sequenced during a study of cytomegalovirus exposure and HLA in healthy donors. Study-level points and caveats: A later analysis revealed that TCR association rates differed between HLA loci, peaking at DRB1 and bottoming out at HLA-C. CMV serostatus stood as the only immune exposure information on hand.

This PCR relied on a set of 60 Vbeta primers and 13 Jbeta primers. Libraries were prepared by immunoSEQ multiplex PCR; TCRdb keeps only in-frame clonotypes and omits some of them. The sample holds fewer than 85,000 clones. In regard to this clone: Its specificity is unknown.

This CDR3 comprises 15 residues. Whereas donors were nominally healthy upon sampling, unrecorded immune exposures were probable. This TCR was recovered from a woman in her thirties or forties in good health and CMV-seropositive. The sequenced sample consisted of PBMCs. The chain carries TRBV21-1 and TRBJ2-7; TRBD1 is taken as the D call from the table, unchecked against the DNA. TRBV21-1 is classified as a pseudogene. This CDR3 reads CASSKLGDRQVEQYF. CDR3 DNA: TGTGCCAGCAGCAAACTGGGTGATAGACAGGTCGAGCAGTACTTC.